A single sample gave rise to the 15 T cell receptor beta chains below, sequenced in a study of T cells after yellow fever vaccination. Via MiXCR, TCRdb re-called the 5' RACE reads, giving one row per CDR3 protein. This table has about 360,000 distinct CDR3 sequences, 6.2% appearing once. Sequences were derived from PBMCs, sampled 5 days after the yellow fever booster vaccination. These receptors all stem from a man aged 30 to 39 who received the YFV17D yellow fever vaccine.

This clonotype appeared many times. The chain has TRBV20-1 and TRBJ2-4; TRBD1 might be the D (6 bases). Trimming pared 3 bases from V and 8 bases from J, leaving 14 bases between. The CDR3 is 13 amino acids. Germline V CDR1 and CDR2: DFQATT, SNEGSKA (reference sequence). The CDR3 coding sequence is TGCAGTGCTAGCCCGGGGAAGGGGGACATTCAGTACTTC. As protein: CSASPGKGDIQYF.

The chain combines TRBV29-1 with TRBJ2-6; no reliable D call. V lost 2 bases to trimming and J lost 0 bases, with 2 bases between them. The CDR3 is 13 residues long. Germline lookup yields CDR1 SQVTM and CDR2 ANQGSEA. The CDR3 region is CSVEPSGANVLTF. The DNA for the CDR3 is TGCAGCGTTGAACCCTCTGGGGCCAACGTCCTGACTTTC.

This clonotype was counted between two and nine times. The chain uses TRBV5-6 and TRBJ2-3; the match to TRBD2 covers 8 bases. The germline V gene encodes CDR1 SGHDT and CDR2 YYEEEE. Germline trimming cut 3 bases from V and 2 bases from J; bases unmatched to any gene: 8. The CDR3 covers 16 residues. This CDR3 is CASSSPGLGPTDTQYF. DNA for the CDR3: TGTGCCAGCAGCTCACCGGGACTAGGTCCCACAGATACGCAGTATTTT. Full variable domain (outside the CDR3, taken from reference TRBV5-6 and TRBJ2-3): DAGVTQSPTHLIKTRGQQVTLRCSPKSGHDTVSWYQQALGQGPQFIFQYYEEEERQRGNFPDRFSGHQFPNYSSELNVNALLLGDSALYLCASSSPGLGPTDTQYFGPGTRLTVL.

In this sample, this clonotype turned up many times. The chain links TRBV6-5 to TRBJ2-3; 10 nucleotides agree with TRBD1. The CDR3 totals 15 residues. The germline V gene encodes CDR1 MNHEY and CDR2 SVGAGI. J lost 3 bases, V lost 5 bases, and 5 bases had no gene match. CDR3 residues: CASSRQGAHTDTQYF. In DNA form, the CDR3 reads TGTGCCAGCAGTCGACAGGGGGCACATACAGATACGCAGTATTTT.

This clonotype appeared many times. The gene calls are TRBV20-1 and TRBJ2-3, with 10 nucleotides matching TRBD2. Germline lookup yields CDR1 DFQATT and CDR2 SNEGSKA (reference sequence). The J segment lost 2 bases and the V segment lost 5 bases, leaving 13 bases of the junction unmatched. The CDR3 is 17 residues long. The CDR3 DNA reads TGCAGTGCTGCAGGACTAGCGGACGACCTGAACACAGATACGCAGTATTTT. Its protein product is CSAAGLADDLNTDTQYF.

The chain is built from TRBV20-1 and TRBJ2-3; no clear D. The CDR3 has 14 residues. Trimming left V 0 bases short and J 2 bases short, with 9 bases between. Germline V gene lookup returns CDR1 DFQATT and CDR2 SNEGSKA (reference sequence). The CDR3 sequence is CSARDQRPTDTQYF. Written as DNA, the CDR3 is TGCAGTGCTAGAGATCAACGGCCCACAGATACGCAGTATTTT.

The rearrangement joins TRBV16 to TRBJ2-5; D is perhaps TRBD1 or TRBD2 (5 bases each). The CDR3 consists of 15 residues. Between the trimmed V and J ends, which lost 2 bases and 4 bases, there was a span of 14 bases. CDR1 is KGHSY, CDR2 FQNENV, per germline. CDR3 region: CASSQSSAGTETQYF. CDR3 DNA sequence: TGTGCCAGCAGCCAAAGTTCGGCAGGGACAGAGACCCAGTACTTC. The whole variable domain, filled in from reference TRBV16 and TRBJ2-5, reads GEEVAQTPKHLVRGEGQKAKLYCAPIKGHSYVFWYQQVLKNEFKFLISFQNENVFDETGMPKERFSAKCLPNSPCSLEIQATKLEDSAVYFCASSQSSAGTETQYFGPGTRLLVL.

There are many counts of this clonotype. One junction end does not reproduce the germline sequence, and a read error may be involved. The chain combines TRBV7-9 with TRBJ2-1, with D perhaps TRBD1 or TRBD2 (5 bases each). CDR3 length equals 13 residues. From germline, CDR1 is SEHNR and CDR2 FQNEAQ (reference sequence). CDR3 coding DNA: TGTGCCAGCAGCACCCGGGACCACAACCTTTTATATTTC. This gives the protein CASSTRDHNLLYF.

This clonotype occurred a few times. This chain uses TRBV20-1 with TRBJ2-2; 9 nucleotides agree with TRBD2. The germline gives CDR1 DFQATT, CDR2 SNEGSKA (reference sequence). The CDR3 has 14 amino acids. After removal of 6 bases from V and 3 bases from J, the junction contained 5 bases not matched to a gene. CDR3 loop: CSASGLADTGELFF. The DNA of the CDR3 is TGCAGTGCGTCGGGACTAGCAGACACCGGGGAGCTGTTTTTT.

This clonotype has at least ten counts. This rearrangement joins TRBV18 to TRBJ2-7, with 9 bases lining up with TRBD1. Germline V lookup: CDR1 KGHSH, CDR2 LQKENI. With 6 bases clipped from V and 6 bases from J, the junction kept 6 bases outside the gene matches. The CDR3 length is 13 residues. As DNA, the CDR3 is TGTGCCAGCTCCCGACCACAGGGGGCCGAGCAGTACTTC. Residues: CASSRPQGAEQYF.

The genes are TRBV20-1 and TRBJ2-7; 7 bases match TRBD2. The CDR3 covers 15 residues. The V gene's germline CDR1 is DFQATT and CDR2 SNEGSKA (reference sequence). V lost 3 bases, J lost 2 bases, and 10 bases stayed unmatched. CDR3 sequence: CSASTPQAGTYEQYF. The CDR3 region has the DNA TGCAGTGCTAGTACCCCTCAAGCGGGAACCTACGAGCAGTACTTC.

A few counts support this clonotype. CDR3: CASSWSVGSRSDTQYF. The CDR3 DNA sequence: TGTGCCAGCAGTTGGAGTGTCGGGAGTAGGTCAGATACGCAGTATTTT. The rearrangement joins TRBV12-3 or TRBV12-4 to TRBJ2-3; possibly TRBD2 for D (6 bases). The CDR3 loop spans 16 amino acids. Trimming shortened V by 4 bases and J by 4 bases, and 18 bases separated the two germline ends.

The rearrangement links TRBV28 to TRBJ2-4, with TRBD1 matching 7 bases. The V and J ends lost 5 bases and 1 base, in that order; junction bases with no gene match: 5. In germline, CDR1 is MDHEN, CDR2 SYDVKM. The CDR3 consists of 15 residues. CDR3 sequence reads: CASSHEGAAKNIQYF. In DNA, the CDR3 is TGTGCCAGCAGTCATGAGGGGGCGGCCAAAAACATTCAGTACTTC.

The genes are TRBV3-1 and TRBJ2-7, with 11 bases matching TRBD2. Trimming took 0 bases from V and 4 from J; bases not matched to a gene: 2. Germline values: CDR1 LGHDT, CDR2 YNNKEL (reference sequence). The CDR3 is made up of 15 amino acids. CDR3 protein: CASSQDRTSGYEQYF. The DNA of the CDR3 is TGTGCCAGCAGCCAAGACCGGACTAGCGGGTACGAGCAGTACTTC.

This clonotype was counted a few times. V is TRBV12-3 or TRBV12-4 and J is TRBJ2-2; D is unresolved. With 2 bases removed from V and 3 bases from J, the gap between germline ends came to 7 bases. The CDR3 covers 14 residues. This CDR3 is CASSLNGYTGELFF. The DNA for the CDR3 is TGTGCCAGCAGTTTAAACGGATACACCGGGGAGCTGTTTTTT.